These 31 T cell receptor beta chains were sequenced from one sample in a study of T cells expressing NK-cell markers. TCRdb reprocessed the 5' RACE reads and reports one entry per CDR3 protein, with no DNA. The sample table includes about 460,000 distinct CDR3 sequences. The source material was blood T cells: a sorted CD56 or NKG2C T cell subset, CD4+ or CD8+ T cells, or bulk PBMC T cells (not recorded which). The receptors here all came from a woman between 50 and 59 years old in good health.

The chain joins TRBV29-1 to TRBJ2-7; TCRdb proposes TRBD2, but this gene call is untestable without DNA. CDR3 length: 11 amino acids. Germline V gene data show CDR1 as SQVTM and CDR2 as ANQGSEA. CDR3 amino acids: CSVGLAYEQYF.

The rearrangement links TRBV5-1 to TRBJ2-7; TCRdb indicates TRBD1, and absent DNA this call remains unverified. The CDR3 sequence is 15 residues long. Germline V gene lookup returns CDR1 SGHRS and CDR2 YFSETQ. The CDR3 loop is CASSAPGGGSYEQYF.

CDR3 residues: CASMISGKTLDTQYF. This chain joins TRBV12-3 or TRBV12-4 and TRBJ2-3; as DNA is missing, the TRBD1 call by TCRdb cannot be tested. The CDR3 has 15 amino acids.

V gene TRBV6-5 combines with J gene TRBJ1-4. The CDR3 consists of 16 residues. Germline lookup yields CDR1 MNHEY and CDR2 SVGAGI. The CDR3 protein is CASSKENSQPYEKLFF.

The V and J genes are TRBV5-5 and TRBJ1-1; TCRdb reports TRBD1, a call that lacks DNA to check it against. The CDR3 is 14 residues long. Germline CDR1 SGHKS, CDR2 YYEKEE (reference sequence). The CDR3 is CASSSQGAGAEAFF.

V usage is TRBV12-3 or TRBV12-4 and J usage is TRBJ2-2; TCRdb designates TRBD2, a call that cannot be tested without DNA. This CDR3 region has 15 residues. The CDR3 reads CASRPGPSGTGELFF.

The chain links TRBV5-1 to TRBJ1-1; absent DNA, TCRdb's TRBD1 call cannot be checked. CDR3 size: 13 residues. Germline V lookup: CDR1 SGHRS, CDR2 YFSETQ. This chain's CDR3 is CASRQEQGLEAFF.

The chain links TRBV5-1 to TRBJ2-7; without DNA, the TCRdb call of TRBD1 cannot be checked. The CDR3 runs 17 residues. Germline V gene data show CDR1 as SGHRS and CDR2 as YFSETQ. The CDR3 loop reads CASSLMLSGTGIYEQYF.

V and J are TRBV10-2 and TRBJ2-6; TCRdb returns TRBD1, unconfirmable since there is no DNA. This CDR3 has 17 residues. Germline V CDR1 and CDR2: WSHSY, SAAADI. CDR3 sequence: CASRPQGPSSGANVLTF.

The chain has TRBV6-5 and TRBJ2-1; lacking DNA, the TRBD1 call made by TCRdb goes unchecked. This CDR3 is 16 amino acids long. CDR1 and CDR2 (germline): MNHEY, SVGAGI. CDR3: CASRRNSGGAGNEQFF.

The V gene is TRBV5-1, the J gene TRBJ2-5; TCRdb lists TRBD1, though no DNA is available to test this call. Germline CDR1 and CDR2: SGHRS and YFSETQ. The CDR3 covers 14 residues. The CDR3 loop reads CASSRTGTGETQYF.

The chain is built from TRBV29-1 and TRBJ1-1; TCRdb's D call, TRBD1, is unchecked because there is no DNA. The CDR3 runs 14 residues. Per the germline V gene, CDR1 is SQVTM and CDR2 is ANQGSEA. The CDR3 loop reads CSVELQGVIGEAFF.

This chain joins TRBV2 and TRBJ2-1; the TCRdb D gene call, TRBD1, has no DNA to confirm it. The germline V gene encodes CDR1 SNHLY and CDR2 FYNNEI. This CDR3 has 15 amino acids. CDR3 amino acids: CASRTRTGGMGEQFF.

The chain couples TRBV5-1 to TRBJ1-6. Germline V gives CDR1 SGHRS, CDR2 YFSETQ. CDR3 length: 17 amino acids. The CDR3 loop reads CASSLDGSSSYNSPLHF.

The chain links TRBV29-1 to TRBJ2-5; the D gene TCRdb calls, TRBD2, cannot be checked with no DNA. This CDR3 has 13 residues. Germline V gene sequence: CDR1 SQVTM, CDR2 ANQGSEA. The CDR3 loop is CSVEERAGETQYF.

The chain recombines TRBV19 with TRBJ2-3. The CDR3 has 11 residues. Germline CDR1 and CDR2: LNHDA and SQIVND (reference sequence). This CDR3 is CASKREDTQYF.

The chain has TRBV7-8 and TRBJ2-2; there is no DNA to check the TCRdb D call of TRBD2. Germline assignment: CDR1 SGHVS and CDR2 FQNEAQ. The CDR3 extends over 18 amino acids. CDR3: CASSLALTGRAHTGELFF.

The CDR3: CASRWTGENTGELFF. This chain links TRBV6-5 with TRBJ2-2; with no DNA, the TCRdb D assignment of TRBD1 cannot be verified. Germline CDR1 is MNHEY and CDR2 is SVGAGI. The CDR3 spans 15 residues.

The rearrangement links TRBV5-5 to TRBJ2-1; checking the TCRdb D call of TRBD2 is not possible without DNA. Germline V gives CDR1 SGHKS, CDR2 YYEKEE (reference sequence). The CDR3 is made up of 16 amino acids. CDR3 loop: CASSSGRTSTYNEQFF.

CDR3 region: CASSLGFEGLGYTF. V usage is TRBV28 and J usage is TRBJ1-2. Germline V lookup: CDR1 MDHEN, CDR2 SYDVKM. The CDR3 runs 14 residues.

The genes are TRBV5-5 and TRBJ1-2; TCRdb lists TRBD1, though no DNA is available to test this call. CDR1 is SGHKS, CDR2 YYEKEE, per germline (reference sequence). The length of the CDR3 is 16 residues. This chain's CDR3 is CASSLLPGQGANRYTF.

The chain's CDR3 is CASSPETGVNTEAFF. The chain combines TRBV7-9 with TRBJ1-1; with no DNA, the TCRdb D assignment of TRBD1 cannot be verified. CDR3 size: 15 residues. Per germline, CDR1 SEHNR and CDR2 FQNEAQ (reference sequence).

This sequence joins TRBV23-1 and TRBJ2-3; the TRBD1 assignment by TCRdb is unverifiable without DNA. TRBV23-1 is filed as an ORF, its function uncertain. This CDR3 comprises 14 residues. Here the CDR3 reads CASSPRGQADTQYF.

The chain carries TRBV9 and TRBJ2-1. The CDR3 totals 14 residues. The germline CDR1 and CDR2 sequences are SGDLS and YYNGEE. The CDR3 loop reads CASSVPHGGNEQFF.

The chain has TRBV5-1 and TRBJ2-7; TCRdb's D call, TRBD2, is unchecked because there is no DNA. The CDR3 sequence is 15 residues long. Germline-derived CDR1 and CDR2 are SGHRS and YFSETQ. The CDR3 protein is CASSPTSVRAYEQYF.

V usage is TRBV30 and J usage is TRBJ1-1; the TCRdb D gene call, TRBD1, has no DNA to confirm it. Germline V gene lookup returns CDR1 GTSNPN and CDR2 SVGIG (reference sequence). CDR3 length: 13 residues. The CDR3 region is CAWGGQSRGEAFF.

The rearrangement links TRBV4-1 to TRBJ2-4; there is no DNA to check the TCRdb D call of TRBD2. The CDR3 is 19 residues long. The V gene's germline CDR1 is MGHRA and CDR2 YSYEKL. The CDR3 region is CASSASSGMIRIAKNIQYF.

The chain couples TRBV3-1 to TRBJ2-1; TCRdb outputs TRBD1, but without DNA this stays unchecked. This CDR3 is built from 18 residues. Germline loops: CDR1 LGHDT, CDR2 YNNKEL (reference sequence). CDR3 sequence reads: CASSQEWGRHYNSNEQFF.

The chain links TRBV6-2 or TRBV6-3 to TRBJ2-5; TCRdb's D gene call, TRBD2, goes unchecked for lack of DNA. Germline CDR1 is MNHEY and CDR2 is SVGEGT. The CDR3 totals 17 residues. CDR3 region: CASSYSVEGGVQETQYF.

The CDR3 loop reads CASSSSPRPTGGENIQYF. The chain recombines TRBV7-9 with TRBJ2-4; absent DNA, TCRdb's TRBD1 call cannot be checked. CDR1 and CDR2 (germline): SEHNR, FQNEAQ (reference sequence). There are 18 residues in the CDR3.

The chain employs TRBV5-1 and TRBJ2-1; TCRdb gives TRBD2 as the D gene, but with no DNA this cannot be confirmed. Germline loops: CDR1 SGHRS, CDR2 YFSETQ. The CDR3 runs to 18 residues. CDR3: CASRTASGLLSSYNEQFF.